The clone carrying this T cell receptor beta chain has a count of ten or more. The length of the CDR3 is 13 residues. The germline V gene encodes CDR1 SGHRS and CDR2 YFSETQ. V shed 1 base and J shed 5 bases, with 10 bases lying between them. This record belongs to a study of T cells after yellow fever vaccination. TCRdb redid the calling of the 5' RACE reads with MiXCR, one entry per CDR3 protein. The sample includes around 140,000 distinct CDR3 sequences, less than 8.5% seen only once; the top ten take 0.5% to 0.65%. This receptor was taken from a man aged 30 to 39 who received the YFV17D yellow fever vaccine. The chain carries TRBV5-1 and TRBJ2-7; D remains ambiguous. The sequences come from CD4+ T cells sorted from PBMCs, collected 10 days after the yellow fever booster vaccination. As DNA, the CDR3 is TGCGCCAGCAGCTTGAGGAGTCCGGACGAGCAGTACTTC. Translated, it gives CASSLRSPDEQYF. Supplemented by reference TRBV5-1 and TRBJ2-7, the full variable domain reads KAGVTQTPRYLIKTRGQQVTLSCSPISGHRSVSWYQQTPGQGLQFLFEYFSETQRNKGNFPGRFSGRQFSNSRSEMNVSTLELGDSALYLCASSLRSPDEQYFGPGTRLTVT.